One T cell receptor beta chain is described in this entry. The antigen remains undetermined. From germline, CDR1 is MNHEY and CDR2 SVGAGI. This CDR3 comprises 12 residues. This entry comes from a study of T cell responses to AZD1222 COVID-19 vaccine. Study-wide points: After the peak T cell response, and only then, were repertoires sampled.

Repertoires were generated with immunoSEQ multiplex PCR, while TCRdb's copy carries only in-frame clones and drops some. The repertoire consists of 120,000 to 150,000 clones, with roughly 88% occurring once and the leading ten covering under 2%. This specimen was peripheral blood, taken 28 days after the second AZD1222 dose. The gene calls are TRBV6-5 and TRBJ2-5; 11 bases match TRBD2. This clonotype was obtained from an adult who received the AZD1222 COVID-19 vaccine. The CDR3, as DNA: TGTGCTAGCGGGGGGGCTAAGAAGACCCAGTACTTC. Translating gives CASGGAKKTQYF.